The 32 T cell receptor beta chains reported below all come from one sample, sequenced in a study of regulatory T cells in long-lasting Graves disease. The time point is: persistent/refractory GD, antithyroid drugs over 5 years with positive TRAb. RNA extracted from PBMCs served as the sequencing template. Library construction for TCR beta used iRepertoire HTBI primers and Arm-PCR of CDR3 regions. TCRdb ran MiXCR on the multiplex PCR reads and lists one entry per CDR3 protein. Seen here are some 470,000 distinct CDR3 sequences, under 25% observed once, and the top ten hold roughly 7.7%. The material sequenced was peripheral blood mononuclear cells (PBMCs), taken when the disease was refractory, from a patient treated with antithyroid drugs. The receptors were gathered from a female donor with Graves disease.

This clonotype was picked up many times. The chain recombines TRBV28 with TRBJ1-4, with no clear D. The germline CDR1 and CDR2 sequences are MDHEN and SYDVKM. The CDR3 spans 13 residues. The germline V and J ends were trimmed by 1 base and 12 bases, with 12 bases remaining between them. CDR3 in amino acids: CASSLSYLAELFF. The CDR3 nucleotides read TGTGCCAGCAGTTTATCGTACCTTGCTGAACTGTTTTTT.

This clonotype was seen at least ten times. This chain uses TRBV7-9 with TRBJ1-1; the D is unclear. Germline values: CDR1 SEHNR, CDR2 FQNEAQ (reference sequence). The ends were cut back, 5 bases at V and 0 bases at J, with 10 bases in the middle. The CDR3 runs 14 residues. CDR3 coding DNA: TGTGCCAGCAGCCTAGGCGTCTTGAACACTGAAGCTTTCTTT. Amino acid sequence: CASSLGVLNTEAFF.

This clonotype was picked up many times. V usage is TRBV4-1 and J usage is TRBJ2-7, with D unresolved. Germline loops: CDR1 MGHRA, CDR2 YSYEKL. Trimming pared 0 bases from V and 6 bases from J, leaving 9 bases between. This CDR3 is built from 13 residues. CDR3 region: CASSQDSLSEQYF. The CDR3 DNA follows: TGCGCCAGCAGCCAAGATAGTCTCTCCGAGCAGTACTTC.

The J gene is TRBJ2-3, the V gene TRBV20-1, with D maybe TRBD2 (5 bases). Trimming removed 1 base at V and 0 bases at J, with 29 bases between. Germline V lookup: CDR1 DFQATT, CDR2 SNEGSKA (reference sequence). The CDR3 is 21 amino acids. DNA for the CDR3: TGCAGTGCTAGAGGAGGGCCCCGCTCCCCCACCGAAGTAATTAGCACAGATACGCAGTATTTT. This encodes CSARGGPRSPTEVISTDTQYF.

The V and J genes are TRBV20-1 and TRBJ2-7, with 7 bases fitting TRBD2. Trimming took 6 bases from V and 6 from J; bases not matched to a gene: 14. The CDR3 runs to 14 residues. The germline CDR1 and CDR2 sequences are DFQATT and SNEGSKA (reference sequence). The CDR3 nucleotides are TGCAGTGCCGCCCTCCCGATAGGGAGGGTCGAGCAGTACTTC. Its protein product is CSAALPIGRVEQYF.

This clonotype was seen ten or more times. The chain recombines TRBV5-1 with TRBJ2-2, with D unclear. Per the germline V gene, CDR1 is SGHRS and CDR2 is YFSETQ. The CDR3 is made up of 13 amino acids. Trimming stripped 1 base from V and 5 bases from J, with 6 bases between. The CDR3 protein is CASSLTPTGELFF. The CDR3 bases are TGCGCCAGCAGCTTGACACCAACCGGGGAGCTGTTTTTT.

As regards this clonotype: With a much larger clone just one base away, this may be a read error. The chain joins TRBV10-3 to TRBJ2-7; maybe TRBD2 (5 bases). Germline V gene sequence: CDR1 ENHRY, CDR2 SYGVKD. With 7 bases removed from V and 6 bases from J, the gap between germline ends came to 16 bases. CDR3 length equals 13 residues. CDR3 in DNA: TGTGCCATCACCCCTTTGTTAGGGAGCGAGCAGTACTTC. This translates into CAITPLLGSEQYF.

This clonotype came up many times. The chain has TRBV27 and TRBJ1-2; a possible D gene is TRBD1 (6 bases). CDR1 is MNHEY, CDR2 SMNVEV, per germline (reference sequence). The V end lost 8 bases, the J end lost 0 bases, and 19 bases lay between the germline ends. This CDR3 region has 16 residues. The chain's CDR3 is CASVGQFNRPNYGYTF. In DNA form, the CDR3 reads TGTGCCAGCGTCGGACAGTTCAACCGGCCTAACTATGGCTACACCTTC.

This chain uses TRBV29-1 with TRBJ1-1; 9 nucleotides line up with TRBD1. CDR3 length equals 17 residues. The V gene end was trimmed by 1 base and the J gene end by 4 bases; junction bases not matched to a gene: 13. Germline CDR1 is SQVTM and CDR2 is ANQGSEA. CDR3 sequence (DNA): TGCAGCGTTGAAGCCTCTCCCTGGGACAGGGAGAGCACTGAAGCTTTCTTT. It encodes CSVEASPWDRESTEAFF.

This clonotype showed up many times. The J gene is TRBJ1-2, the V gene TRBV28, with 8 bases aligning to TRBD1. Germline V lookup: CDR1 MDHEN, CDR2 SYDVKM. This CDR3 is built from 14 residues. After removal of 2 bases from V and 7 bases from J, the junction contained 6 bases not matched to a gene. The CDR3 spells CASSLSKTGAGYTF. In nucleotides, the CDR3 is TGTGCCAGCAGTTTAAGTAAGACAGGGGCTGGCTACACCTTC.

This clonotype was counted at least ten times. The chain links TRBV28 to TRBJ1-1; a weak D match, TRBD1 (6 bases). Germline V gene sequence: CDR1 MDHEN, CDR2 SYDVKM. Trimming cost V 5 bases and J 3 bases, with 10 bases left between them. This CDR3 region has 13 residues. The CDR3 DNA sequence: TGTGCCAGCAGTATGACAGGATACACTGAAGCTTTCTTT. Protein sequence: CASSMTGYTEAFF.

The chain carries TRBV29-1 and TRBJ1-5, with D perhaps matching TRBD1 (5 bases). With 7 bases removed from V and 3 bases from J, the gap between germline ends came to 13 bases. The CDR3 has 13 amino acids. Germline assignment: CDR1 SQVTM and CDR2 ANQGSEA. CDR3 bases: TGCAGCGCCCGCCCAGGGAACAATCAGCCCCAGCATTTT. Its translation is CSARPGNNQPQHF.

The chain is built from TRBV7-3 and TRBJ2-7, with D tentatively TRBD1 (5 bases). CDR3 length equals 15 residues. Germline lookup yields CDR1 SGHTA and CDR2 FQGTGA. V lost 1 base and J 3 bases, leaving 13 bases between the germline ends. This CDR3 reads CASSLNAGFDYEQYF. DNA of the CDR3: TGTGCCAGCAGCTTAAATGCAGGGTTTGACTACGAGCAGTACTTC.

The chain links TRBV28 to TRBJ2-7; 9 bases are shared with TRBD1. From germline, CDR1 is MDHEN and CDR2 SYDVKM. The trim removed 5 bases at V and 2 bases at J, leaving 10 bases unmatched. The CDR3 contains 16 residues. The DNA of the CDR3 is TGTGCCAGCAGTCTCCGGTGGGGGACAGGGCCCTACGAGCAGTACTTC. Protein sequence: CASSLRWGTGPYEQYF.

This clonotype was detected many times. This chain uses TRBV6-2 or TRBV6-3 with TRBJ1-1, with D perhaps matching TRBD1 (5 bases). Germline assignment: CDR1 MNHEY and CDR2 SVGEGT. This CDR3 has 14 amino acids. Trimming shortened V by 5 bases and J by 4 bases, and 14 bases separated the two germline ends. CDR3 nucleotides: TGTGCCAGCAGTGACCGGGACTGGGGCACTGAAGCTTTCTTT. It encodes CASSDRDWGTEAFF.

This clonotype was seen at least ten times. This chain connects TRBV11-2 to TRBJ1-1; 8 bases are shared with TRBD1. V lost 4 bases, J lost 4 bases, and 8 bases stayed unmatched. CDR3 length equals 15 residues. CDR1 is SGHAT, CDR2 FQNNGV, per germline. DNA of the CDR3: TGTGCCAGCAGCTCGCTGACAGGGGTGTCCACTGAAGCTTTCTTT. As protein: CASSSLTGVSTEAFF.

CDR3 protein: CASSLAASGYNTGELFF. CDR3 DNA: TGCGCCAGCAGCTTGGCTGCTAGCGGGTACAACACCGGGGAGCTGTTTTTT. V and J are TRBV5-1 and TRBJ2-2; TRBD2 matches 8 bases. Germline CDR1 SGHRS, CDR2 YFSETQ. Losses at the gene ends were 0 bases for V and 2 bases for J; bases not matched to a gene: 6. The CDR3 has 17 amino acids. Full variable domain (rest looked up from reference TRBV5-1 and TRBJ2-2): KAGVTQTPRYLIKTRGQQVTLSCSPISGHRSVSWYQQTPGQGLQFLFEYFSETQRNKGNFPGRFSGRQFSNSRSEMNVSTLELGDSALYLCASSLAASGYNTGELFFGEGSRLTVL.

This chain connects TRBV12-5 to TRBJ1-1, with D unresolved. V was trimmed by 4 bases and J by 0 bases, leaving 3 bases between them. CDR1 is LGHNT and CDR2 is FRNRAP in the germline V gene. CDR3 length: 12 residues. The CDR3 sequence: CASGSLNTEAFF. Here the CDR3 DNA reads TGTGCTAGTGGTTCCCTGAACACTGAAGCTTTCTTT.

This chain uses TRBV27 with TRBJ1-1; D is undetermined. CDR1 is MNHEY, CDR2 SMNVEV, per germline (reference sequence). The CDR3 loop spans 13 amino acids. Trimming took 3 bases from V and 4 from J, leaving 9 bases between them. This chain's CDR3 is CASSLDHGTEAFF. The CDR3 DNA follows: TGTGCCAGCAGTTTGGACCACGGCACTGAAGCTTTCTTT.

This chain connects TRBV6-2 or TRBV6-3 to TRBJ1-5, with D possibly matching TRBD1 (5 bases). Germline V gene lookup returns CDR1 MNHEY and CDR2 SVGEGT. The ends were cut back, 5 bases at V and 6 bases at J, with 17 bases in the middle. The CDR3 runs to 15 residues. CDR3 region: CASSRTQETGQPQHF. The CDR3 DNA reads TGTGCCAGCAGTAGGACACAGGAGACGGGTCAGCCCCAGCATTTT.

This clonotype showed up many times. V usage is TRBV10-3 and J usage is TRBJ1-4, with a weak D call TRBD1 (5 bases). With 11 bases removed from V and 8 bases from J, the gap between germline ends came to 18 bases. In germline, CDR1 is ENHRY, CDR2 SYGVKD. This CDR3 has 13 amino acids. The CDR3 bases are TGTGCCGTCCGGACATTCTGGGGCGAAAAACTGTTTTTT. It yields the protein CAVRTFWGEKLFF.

This clonotype was seen at least ten times. J is TRBJ1-1 and V is TRBV6-9; tentatively, D is TRBD1 (5 bases). The germline V gene encodes CDR1 MNHGY and CDR2 SVAAGI. This CDR3 comprises 13 residues. The V end lost 6 bases, the J end lost 0 bases, and 8 bases lay between the germline ends. The CDR3 sequence: CASSWGMNTEAFF. The CDR3 nucleotides are TGTGCCAGCAGCTGGGGCATGAACACTGAAGCTTTCTTT.

This clonotype was seen at least ten times. The chain employs TRBV2 and TRBJ1-1; no reliable D call. Germline V gene lookup returns CDR1 SNHLY and CDR2 FYNNEI. Trimming cost V 3 bases and J 0 bases, with 11 bases left between them. This CDR3 has 15 residues. CDR3 protein: CASSDWGSLNTEAFF. The CDR3 DNA reads TGTGCCAGCAGTGATTGGGGATCCTTGAACACTGAAGCTTTCTTT.

This clonotype was seen ten or more times. This rearrangement joins TRBV28 to TRBJ1-4, with 10 bases that match TRBD1. There are 14 residues in the CDR3. Trimming cost V 6 bases and J 7 bases; bases outside gene matches: 5. In germline, CDR1 is MDHEN, CDR2 SYDVKM. The CDR3 nucleotides are TGTGCCAGCAGCCCCGGGACAGGGGCTGAAAAACTGTTTTTT. Its translation is CASSPGTGAEKLFF.

In regard to this clonotype: This may stem from a read error, because a much larger clone lies one nucleotide away. The genes are TRBV12-3 or TRBV12-4 and TRBJ2-7; unclear D gene. Trimming took 6 bases from V and 5 from J, leaving 23 bases between them. CDR3 length equals 16 residues. As DNA, the CDR3 is TGTGCCAGCAGCGCTAATGCTAGGACGTTTTACCACGAGCAGTACTTC. It codes for CASSANARTFYHEQYF.

This clonotype was observed at least ten times. The chain couples TRBV28 to TRBJ1-1, with a weak D call TRBD1 (5 bases). The germline CDR1 and CDR2 sequences are MDHEN and SYDVKM. The CDR3 is 15 amino acids. The V gene lost 7 bases and the J gene lost 7 bases, with 22 bases spanning the gap. CDR3: CASNPPQGARGEAFF. DNA of the CDR3: TGTGCCAGCAATCCCCCCCAAGGGGCACGCGGTGAAGCTTTCTTT.

This clonotype has at least ten counts. CDR3 sequence reads: CASTLAPTGLAGVNEQYF. CDR3 sequence (DNA): TGTGCCAGCACCCTAGCGCCCACGGGACTAGCGGGGGTGAACGAGCAGTACTTC. V gene TRBV12-3 or TRBV12-4 combines with J gene TRBJ2-7; TRBD2 matches 14 bases. J was trimmed by 5 bases and V by 7 bases; bases with no gene match: 16. The CDR3 has 18 amino acids.

Points on this clonotype: An end of the junction does not agree with germline; a read error may underlie this. V is TRBV5-1 and J is TRBJ2-2; TRBD2 might be the D (5 bases). Germline loops: CDR1 SGHRS, CDR2 YFSETQ. The CDR3 is 13 amino acids. Here the CDR3 reads CASSSENTGEPFF. DNA of the CDR3: TGCGCCAGCAGCTCCGAGAACACCGGGGAGCCGTTTTTT.

This clonotype has a count of ten or more. The chain has TRBV3-1 and TRBJ2-7; D gene ambiguous. The germline V gene encodes CDR1 LGHDT and CDR2 YNNKEL (reference sequence). Trimming removed 2 bases from V and 2 bases from J, with 10 bases in between. There are 14 residues in the CDR3. The CDR3 bases are TGTGCCAGCAGCCAATCACTACAAACCTACGAGCAGTACTTC. Translation: CASSQSLQTYEQYF.

The rearrangement links TRBV19 to TRBJ1-5; D uncertain. CDR1 and CDR2 (germline): LNHDA, SQIVND (reference sequence). Trimming shortened V by 3 bases and J by 0 bases, and 9 bases separated the two germline ends. The CDR3 runs to 15 residues. The CDR3, as DNA: TGTGCCAGTAGTATGATCCACTATAGCAATCAGCCCCAGCATTTT. It encodes CASSMIHYSNQPQHF.

The rearrangement links TRBV13 to TRBJ1-1, with TRBD1 matching over 9 bases. The CDR3 loop spans 14 amino acids. Germline V gene data show CDR1 as PRHDT and CDR2 as FYEKMQ (reference sequence). V dropped 7 bases and J dropped 6; count of bases not matched to a gene: 9. CDR3 bases: TGTGCCAGCACCAGATCGACAGGGGGGGCTGAAGCTTTCTTT. It codes for CASTRSTGGAEAFF.

In its sample, this clonotype was seen once. The V call is TRBV28, the J call TRBJ2-1, with 14 bases that match TRBD2. CDR3 length equals 16 residues. Germline-derived CDR1 and CDR2 are MDHEN and SYDVKM. V lost 4 bases, J lost 6 bases, and 5 bases stayed unmatched. The CDR3 sequence is CASSSMGLAGVNEQFF. CDR3 nucleotides: TGTGCCAGCAGTTCTATGGGACTAGCGGGGGTCAATGAGCAGTTCTTC.